The 22 T cell receptor beta chains in this list originate from one sample, sequenced in a study of identical twins. TCRdb re-derived calls from the 5' RACE reads in MiXCR, one entry per CDR3 protein. The repertoire has around 200,000 distinct CDR3 sequences, approximately 9% of them found once; the top ten carry roughly 5%. Specimen: memory (CD45RO+) T cells sorted from blood. Receptors originate from a woman between 18 and 29 years old in good health.

There are many counts of this clonotype. J is TRBJ2-3 and V is TRBV5-4; D is perhaps TRBD2 (7 bases). Per the germline V gene, CDR1 is SGHNT and CDR2 is YYREEE (reference sequence). CDR3 length equals 14 residues. Trimming stripped 5 bases from V and 7 bases from J, with 17 bases between. The CDR3 DNA follows: TGTGCCAGCAGAATGGGGGGGGGCTTGAATACGCAGTATTTT. This encodes CASRMGGGLNTQYF.

The chain is built from TRBV11-2 and TRBJ2-3, with 14 bases lining up with TRBD2. The CDR3 consists of 18 residues. Per germline, CDR1 SGHAT and CDR2 FQNNGV. J was trimmed by 5 bases and V by 6 bases; bases with no gene match: 13. Here the CDR3 reads CASRPPGLAGEFGDTQYF. The CDR3 nucleotides are TGTGCCAGCAGACCTCCGGGACTAGCGGGGGAGTTTGGAGATACGCAGTATTTT.

This clonotype was found a few times. V gene TRBV7-9 combines with J gene TRBJ1-1; weak D call: TRBD1 (6 bases). V was pared by 0 bases and J by 8 bases, with 10 bases between. This CDR3 region has 13 residues. Germline values: CDR1 SEHNR, CDR2 FQNEAQ (reference sequence). The CDR3 loop is CASSLARGEEAFF. CDR3 coding DNA: TGTGCCAGCAGCTTAGCGAGGGGGGAGGAAGCTTTCTTT. The whole variable domain, filled in from reference TRBV7-9 and TRBJ1-1, reads DTGVSQNPRHKITKRGQNVTFRCDPISEHNRLYWYRQTLGQGPEFLTYFQNEAQLEKSRLLSDRFSAERPKGSFSTLEIQRTEQGDSAMYLCASSLARGEEAFFGQGTRLTVV.

The chain is built from TRBV6-5 and TRBJ2-2; no clear D. The CDR3 runs to 15 residues. The germline V and J ends were trimmed by 2 bases and 5 bases, with 12 bases remaining between them. Germline lookup yields CDR1 MNHEY and CDR2 SVGAGI. CDR3 DNA sequence: TGTGCCAGCAGTTACGTCGTGGGTCGGACCGGGGAGCTGTTTTTT. Protein sequence: CASSYVVGRTGELFF.

This clonotype has a handful of counts. This rearrangement joins TRBV6-2 or TRBV6-3 to TRBJ2-7; unclear D gene. Germline assignment: CDR1 MNHEY and CDR2 SVGEGT. V shed 6 bases and J shed 0 bases, with 15 bases lying between them. This CDR3 contains 15 residues. For the CDR3, the DNA is TGTGCCAGCAGCCAGTTCGGCGGTCGCTCCTACGAGCAGTACTTC. It yields the protein CASSQFGGRSYEQYF.

This clonotype was detected only a few times. The V call is TRBV12-3 or TRBV12-4, the J call TRBJ1-2; the D is unclear. The V gene lost 1 base and the J gene lost 7 bases, with 4 bases spanning the gap. The CDR3 runs 11 residues. CDR3 residues: CASSLGRGYTF. DNA for the CDR3: TGTGCCAGCAGTTTAGGTCGTGGCTACACCTTC.

The chain carries TRBV5-1 and TRBJ2-3, with 8 nucleotides matching TRBD2. J lost 5 bases, V lost 0 bases, and 8 bases had no gene match. The CDR3 runs to 16 residues. The germline gives CDR1 SGHRS, CDR2 YFSETQ. CDR3 in DNA: TGCGCCAGCAGCTTGGTAGTAGCGGGGTTGGGAGATACGCAGTATTTT. This translates into CASSLVVAGLGDTQYF.

This clonotype has a count of ten or more. V is TRBV7-8 and J is TRBJ1-1; D gene unclear. The V end was cut by 5 bases, the J end by 9 bases, with 19 bases between. Germline V gives CDR1 SGHVS, CDR2 FQNEAQ. The length of the CDR3 is 14 residues. The chain's CDR3 is CASSPVYPEIQAFF. The CDR3 DNA sequence: TGTGCCAGCAGCCCGGTTTATCCGGAGATTCAAGCTTTCTTT.

The V call is TRBV25-1, the J call TRBJ2-2; TRBD2 matches 7 bases. The germline CDR1 and CDR2 sequences are MGHDK and SYGVNS. The CDR3 contains 15 residues. With V trimmed by 1 base and J by 3 bases, 2 bases remained unmatched. CDR3 protein: CASSESRGDTGELFF. CDR3 in DNA: TGTGCCAGCAGTGAATCTCGGGGGGACACCGGGGAGCTGTTTTTT.

This clonotype was observed a few times. This sequence joins TRBV20-1 and TRBJ2-1, with 9 bases aligning to TRBD2. CDR1 and CDR2 (germline): DFQATT, SNEGSKA (reference sequence). Trimming cost V 1 base and J 7 bases; bases outside gene matches: 8. This CDR3 spans 15 amino acids. The CDR3 protein is CSARVSLSGRNEQFF. The CDR3 DNA is TGCAGTGCTAGAGTCTCGCTGAGCGGGAGGAATGAGCAGTTCTTC.

This clonotype showed up just a few times. A junction end diverges from the germline sequence, so it may reflect a read error. The DNA of the CDR3 is TGTGCTAGCAGCCTAGGGGGACCTAGCGGGGGAGAGACCCAGTACTTC. Translated, it gives CASSLGGPSGGETQYF. This rearrangement joins TRBV7-7 to TRBJ2-5, with 10 positions matching TRBD2. The CDR3 contains 16 residues. Germline values: CDR1 SSHAT, CDR2 FNYEAQ (reference sequence).

This clonotype has only a few counts. As DNA, the CDR3 is TGTGCCAGCAGTTACTCGCGGACAGGGGTATCTGAAGCTTTCTTT. The encoded protein is CASSYSRTGVSEAFF. This chain links TRBV6-5 with TRBJ1-1; 9 bases match TRBD1. Germline V gene lookup returns CDR1 MNHEY and CDR2 SVGAGI. Losses at the gene ends were 0 bases for V and 6 bases for J; bases not matched to a gene: 5. The CDR3 has 15 amino acids.

This clonotype was counted a few times. In DNA form, the CDR3 reads TGCGCCAGCAGCTTGGGGGGGAATAGCGAGCTCTCCTACAATGAGCAGTTCTTC. This encodes CASSLGGNSELSYNEQFF. The chain carries TRBV5-1 and TRBJ2-1; D assignment may be TRBD1 or TRBD2 (5 bases each). The CDR3 loop spans 18 amino acids. Trimming stripped 0 bases from V and 0 bases from J, with 16 bases between. CDR1 SGHRS and CDR2 YFSETQ come from the germline V gene.

This clonotype came up many times. The gene calls are TRBV20-1 and TRBJ1-4, with D possibly matching TRBD1 (6 bases). Trimming pared 6 bases from V and 6 bases from J, leaving 14 bases between. Per germline, CDR1 DFQATT and CDR2 SNEGSKA (reference sequence). There are 13 residues in the CDR3. The CDR3 loop is CSATGLIDEKLFF. The CDR3 DNA is TGCAGTGCCACAGGGTTGATCGATGAAAAACTGTTTTTT.

This clonotype appeared a few times. CDR3 protein: CAISELQQGNSPLHF. In DNA form, the CDR3 reads TGTGCCATCAGTGAGTTACAACAGGGAAATTCACCCCTCCACTTT. J is TRBJ1-6 and V is TRBV10-3, with TRBD1 as a possible D gene (6 bases). Germline lookup yields CDR1 ENHRY and CDR2 SYGVKD. The V and J ends lost 1 base and 7 bases respectively, with 11 bases between them. The CDR3 extends over 15 amino acids.

At least ten counts were recorded for this clonotype. This chain links TRBV5-1 with TRBJ2-3, with D hard to call. Germline lookup yields CDR1 SGHRS and CDR2 YFSETQ. Trimming stripped 2 bases from V and 4 bases from J, with 5 bases between. The CDR3 is 12 residues long. The CDR3 here is CASSFGPDTQYF. The CDR3 bases are TGCGCCAGCAGCTTCGGCCCAGATACGCAGTATTTT.

The sample holds a few counts of this clonotype. The CDR3 loop is CASSTGRADTQYF. The CDR3 DNA reads TGTGCCAGCAGCACGGGAAGAGCAGATACGCAGTATTTT. The V and J genes are TRBV7-2 and TRBJ2-3; a weak D match, TRBD2 (5 bases). Germline V lookup: CDR1 SGHTA, CDR2 FQGNSA. Deletions cut 5 bases from V and 4 bases from J, with 10 bases between. This CDR3 comprises 13 residues.

DNA for the CDR3: TGTGCCAGCAGTGACTCGACTAGCGGGGGGGCTGAGCAGTTCTTC. Its translation is CASSDSTSGGAEQFF. The chain employs TRBV6-4 and TRBJ2-1; 14 nucleotides agree with TRBD2. V shed 0 bases and J 9 bases; nucleotides not matched to a gene: 1. The length of the CDR3 is 15 residues. CDR1 is MRHNA, CDR2 SNTAGT, per germline.

This clonotype was observed a few times. CDR3 residues: CASSRPGTGNTPQHF. CDR3 sequence (DNA): TGTGCCAGCAGCCGTCCCGGGACAGGGAATACGCCCCAGCATTTT. The chain has TRBV5-8 and TRBJ1-5; 9 bases fit TRBD1. V was clipped by 4 bases and J by 9 bases; unmatched bases: 11. CDR1 SGHTS and CDR2 YDEGEE come from the germline V gene. There are 15 residues in the CDR3.

This clonotype appeared many times. The chain couples TRBV7-3 to TRBJ1-2; tentative D call: TRBD1 (5 bases). The V gene lost 5 bases and the J gene lost 3 bases, with 16 bases spanning the gap. Germline V gene data show CDR1 as SGHTA and CDR2 as FQGTGA. The length of the CDR3 is 15 residues. The CDR3 sequence: CASSPLGRGDYGYTF. The CDR3 DNA reads TGTGCCAGCAGCCCCCTCGGACGGGGCGACTATGGCTACACCTTC.

This CDR3 reads CASSLYVGSKTGELFF. CDR3 DNA sequence: TGTGCCAGCAGCTTATATGTAGGGAGTAAGACCGGGGAGCTGTTTTTT. The genes are TRBV7-2 and TRBJ2-2; tentatively, D is TRBD2 (5 bases). The CDR3 sequence is 16 residues long. The germline V gene has CDR1 SGHTA and CDR2 FQGNSA. Deletions cut 2 bases from V and 5 bases from J, with 15 bases between.

The chain links TRBV6-2 or TRBV6-3 to TRBJ1-5, with D possibly being TRBD1 (6 bases). Per the germline V gene, CDR1 is MNHEY and CDR2 is SVGEGT. Deletions cut 6 bases from V and 0 bases from J, with 15 bases between. CDR3 length: 16 residues. CDR3 in DNA: TGTGCCAGCAGCCGTAAGGGGGGGGATAGCAATCAGCCCCAGCATTTT. Translated: CASSRKGGDSNQPQHF.